The 16 T cell receptor beta chains below all came from one sample that was sequenced in a study of T cell responses to AZD1222 COVID-19 vaccine. The method was immunoSEQ multiplex PCR; TCRdb's version includes in-frame clones alone and lacks a portion of them. The data show tens of thousands of clones, 70% to 90% seen once. The input for sequencing was peripheral blood, taken on day 0 of AZD1222 vaccination. Receptor source: an adult in good health.

The chain has TRBV7-8 and TRBJ1-5; D perhaps matches TRBD1 (6 bases). CDR1 is SGHVS and CDR2 is FQNEAQ in the germline V gene. The CDR3 consists of 16 residues. V was pared by 0 bases and J by 8 bases, with 17 bases between. The CDR3 spells CASSLAAGRAGEPQHF. Here the CDR3 DNA reads TGTGCCAGCAGCTTAGCTGCAGGGAGGGCAGGGGAGCCCCAGCATTTT.

J is TRBJ2-7 and V is TRBV6-2 or TRBV6-3; TRBD2 matches 10 bases. CDR3 size: 16 residues. The germline gives CDR1 MNHEY, CDR2 SVGEGT. Trimming took 2 bases from V and 4 from J; bases not matched to a gene: 8. CDR3 residues: CASSYPPSGSKYEQYF. The CDR3, as DNA: TGTGCCAGCAGTTACCCCCCTAGCGGGAGTAAGTACGAGCAGTACTTC.

The rearrangement uses TRBV2 and TRBJ2-3, with D tentatively TRBD2 (5 bases). This CDR3 is 13 amino acids long. The V gene lost 5 bases and the J gene lost 6 bases, with 12 bases spanning the gap. The germline CDR1 and CDR2 sequences are SNHLY and FYNNEI. CDR3 in amino acids: CASSTFQRDTQYF. CDR3 DNA: TGTGCCAGCAGTACCTTTCAGCGGGATACGCAGTATTTT.

The chain recombines TRBV28 with TRBJ1-3; perhaps TRBD1 as D (5 bases). V was cut by 5 bases and J by 12 bases, with 17 bases left in between. Germline assignment: CDR1 MDHEN and CDR2 SYDVKM. CDR3 length: 13 residues. The CDR3 spells CASSTGTVRVIYF. CDR3 nucleotides: TGTGCCAGCAGTACCGGGACGGTACGAGTCATATATTTT.

V gene TRBV6-5 combines with J gene TRBJ2-4, with TRBD1 as a possible D gene (6 bases). V was shortened by 6 bases and J by 4 bases, with 16 bases between the two germline ends. The CDR3 totals 15 residues. Looked up from germline, CDR1 is MNHEY and CDR2 is SVGAGI. CDR3 region: CASSSPERGKNIQYF. DNA for the CDR3: TGTGCCAGCAGCTCCCCCGAGAGGGGGAAAAACATTCAGTACTTC.

The V and J genes are TRBV6-5 and TRBJ2-5; no firm D call. The V gene's germline CDR1 is MNHEY and CDR2 SVGAGI. The CDR3 has 13 amino acids. V was trimmed by 2 bases and J by 5 bases, leaving 9 bases between them. Here the CDR3 reads CASSYRVRETQYF. DNA of the CDR3: TGTGCCAGCAGTTACAGGGTCCGGGAGACCCAGTACTTC.

V usage is TRBV3-1 (or the pseudogene TRBV3-2) and J usage is TRBJ2-5; either TRBD1 or TRBD2 may supply D (5 bases each). The germline gives CDR1 LGHDT, CDR2 YNNKEL (reference sequence). V lost 4 bases to trimming and J lost 0 bases, with 9 bases between them. This CDR3 has 14 amino acids. The CDR3 protein is CASSRMGDQETQYF. CDR3 DNA: TGTGCCAGCAGCCGCATGGGGGACCAAGAGACCCAGTACTTC.

This chain joins TRBV5-1 and TRBJ1-2; possible D gene TRBD1, 5 bases. The CDR3 sequence is 13 residues long. The germline V and J ends were trimmed by 6 bases and 8 bases, with 17 bases remaining between them. CDR1 and CDR2 (germline): SGHRS, YFSETQ. The CDR3 reads CASIFDREGGYTF. CDR3 DNA: TGCGCCAGCATCTTTGACAGAGAGGGAGGCTACACCTTC.

The V and J genes are TRBV19 and TRBJ1-1, with D possibly TRBD1 on 6 matching bases. V lost 1 base and J 0 bases, leaving 15 bases between the germline ends. Per the germline V gene, CDR1 is LNHDA and CDR2 is SQIVND (reference sequence). This CDR3 contains 17 residues. The CDR3 nucleotides read TGTGCCAGTAGTATAGTAACCGGGACAAACTTGAACACTGAAGCTTTCTTT. This codes for CASSIVTGTNLNTEAFF.

This chain uses TRBV19 with TRBJ2-4, with a tentative D call TRBD1 (6 bases). Germline-derived CDR1 and CDR2 are LNHDA and SQIVND (reference sequence). This CDR3 spans 18 amino acids. V lost 1 base and J lost 6, with 22 bases in between. In DNA, the CDR3 is TGTGCCAGTAGTATAGTTGGATGGCGCTCCGGGACAATAAACATTCAGTACTTC. It is translated as CASSIVGWRSGTINIQYF.

The CDR3 coding sequence is TGTGCCAGCAGTGACTCCTCCCGGGCCGCAGGAGAAAAACTGTTTTTT. Encoded protein: CASSDSSRAAGEKLFF. This chain connects TRBV25-1 to TRBJ1-4; no reliable D call. V lost 3 bases and J lost 8, with 19 bases in between. CDR1 is MGHDK, CDR2 SYGVNS, per germline. The CDR3 consists of 16 residues.

The chain is built from TRBV28 and TRBJ1-4; weak D call: TRBD1 (6 bases). The CDR3 consists of 15 residues. V shed 7 bases and J shed 8 bases, with 20 bases lying between them. CDR1 MDHEN and CDR2 SYDVKM come from the germline V gene. CDR3 loop: CASTPWVGAEEKLFF. In DNA form, the CDR3 reads TGTGCCAGCACTCCGTGGGTGGGGGCGGAAGAAAAACTGTTTTTT.

V and J are TRBV9 and TRBJ1-1; TRBD1 is a possible D gene (6 bases). CDR3 length: 14 amino acids. Per germline, CDR1 SGDLS and CDR2 YYNGEE. The ends were cut back, 4 bases at V and 6 bases at J, with 16 bases in the middle. The CDR3 is CASSSSTGEAEAFF. The CDR3 DNA is TGTGCCAGCAGCTCCTCGACAGGCGAGGCTGAAGCTTTCTTT.

This clone has more than one count but fewer than ten. The rearrangement joins TRBV7-9 to TRBJ1-4; D call uncertain. The germline CDR1 and CDR2 sequences are SEHNR and FQNEAQ (reference sequence). V was clipped by 3 bases and J by 4 bases, with 9 bases between them. This CDR3 is built from 14 residues. CDR3 region: CASSLADGNEKLFF. CDR3 bases: TGTGCCAGCAGCTTGGCAGATGGTAATGAAAAACTGTTTTTT.

The rearrangement uses TRBV5-5 and TRBJ1-5; TRBD1 is a possible D gene (6 bases). Germline-derived CDR1 and CDR2 are SGHKS and YYEKEE (reference sequence). The CDR3 runs 14 residues. V lost 2 bases to trimming and J lost 6 bases, with 12 bases between them. The CDR3 here is CASSFWGAAQPQHF. The CDR3, as DNA: TGTGCCAGCAGCTTTTGGGGGGCCGCTCAGCCCCAGCATTTT.

The chain carries TRBV2 and TRBJ2-7; no definite D call. The V gene lost 3 bases and the J gene lost 0 bases, with 9 bases spanning the gap. Germline V gene data show CDR1 as SNHLY and CDR2 as FYNNEI. The CDR3 extends over 14 amino acids. CDR3: CASSDVRISYEQYF. In DNA, the CDR3 is TGTGCCAGCAGTGACGTACGAATCTCCTACGAGCAGTACTTC.